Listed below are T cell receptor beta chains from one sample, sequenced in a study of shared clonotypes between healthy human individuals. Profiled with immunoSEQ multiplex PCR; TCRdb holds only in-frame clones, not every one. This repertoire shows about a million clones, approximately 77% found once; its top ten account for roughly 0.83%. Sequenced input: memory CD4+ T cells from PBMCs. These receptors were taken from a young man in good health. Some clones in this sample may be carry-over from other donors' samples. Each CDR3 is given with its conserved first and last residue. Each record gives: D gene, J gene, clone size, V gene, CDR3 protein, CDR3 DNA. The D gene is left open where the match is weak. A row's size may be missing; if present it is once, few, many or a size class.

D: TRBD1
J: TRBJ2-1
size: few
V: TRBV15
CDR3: CATSGGQATSEQFF
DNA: TGTGCCACCAGCGGGGGACAGGCAACTAGTGAGCAGTTCTTC

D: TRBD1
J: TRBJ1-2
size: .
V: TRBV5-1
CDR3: CASSPTPGQIPANYGYTF
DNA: TGCGCCAGCAGCCCTACCCCGGGACAGATTCCAGCTAACTATGGCTACACCTTC

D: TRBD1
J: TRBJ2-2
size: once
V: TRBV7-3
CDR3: CASSTRTGNTGELFF
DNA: TGTGCCAGCAGCACGCGGACAGGGAACACCGGGGAGCTGTTTTTT

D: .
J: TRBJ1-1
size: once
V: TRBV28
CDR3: CASSPVGGMYEQNTEAFF
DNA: TGTGCCAGCAGCCCGGTCGGGGGGATGTATGAGCAGAACACTGAAGCTTTCTTT

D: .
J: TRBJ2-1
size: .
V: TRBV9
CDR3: CASSVGAGTYNEQFF
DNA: TGTGCCAGCAGCGTGGGGGCGGGGACCTACAATGAGCAGTTCTTC

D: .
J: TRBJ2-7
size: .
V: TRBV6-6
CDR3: CASSYARTVGEQYF
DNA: TGTGCCAGCAGTTACGCCCGGACAGTCGGGGAGCAGTACTTC

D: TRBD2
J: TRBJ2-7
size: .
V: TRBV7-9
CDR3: CASSSLVASGRVYEQYF
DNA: TGTGCCAGCAGCTCTCTAGTTGCTAGCGGGAGGGTCTACGAGCAGTACTTC

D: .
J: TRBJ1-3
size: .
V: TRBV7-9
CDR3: CASSGLSGNTIYF
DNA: TGTGCCAGCAGCGGACTCTCTGGAAACACCATATATTTT

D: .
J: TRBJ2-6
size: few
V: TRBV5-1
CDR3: CASSLGSGGSGANVLTF
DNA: TGCGCCAGCAGCTTGGGGTCAGGCGGTTCTGGGGCCAACGTCCTGACTTTC

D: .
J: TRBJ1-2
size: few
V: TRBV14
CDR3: CASSQEEGYGYTF
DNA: TGTGCCAGCAGCCAAGAGGAGGGCTATGGCTACACCTTC

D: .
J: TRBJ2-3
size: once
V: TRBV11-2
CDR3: CASSDIVASDTQYF
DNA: TGTGCCAGCAGCGATATCGTAGCGTCGGATACGCAGTATTTT

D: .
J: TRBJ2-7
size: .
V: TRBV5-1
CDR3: CASSLSLEQQYF
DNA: TGCGCCAGCAGCTTGTCCCTCGAACAGCAGTACTTC

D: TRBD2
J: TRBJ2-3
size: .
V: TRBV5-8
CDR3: CASSLGLAGTDTQYF
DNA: TGTGCCAGCAGCTTGGGACTAGCGGGGACAGATACGCAGTATTTT

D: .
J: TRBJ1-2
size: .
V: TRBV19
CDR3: CASSISGNYGYTF
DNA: TGTGCCAGTAGTATATCAGGAAACTATGGCTACACCTTC

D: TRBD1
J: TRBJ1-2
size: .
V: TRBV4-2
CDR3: CASSQDRTGAGYGYTF
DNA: TGTGCCAGCAGCCAAGACAGGACAGGGGCGGGGTATGGCTACACCTTC

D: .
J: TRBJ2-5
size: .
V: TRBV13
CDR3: CASSLVGAETQYF
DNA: TGTGCCAGCAGCTTAGTGGGGGCGGAGACCCAGTACTTC

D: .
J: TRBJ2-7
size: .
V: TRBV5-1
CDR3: CASKQEGVSYGQYF
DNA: TGCGCCAGCAAACAGGAAGGGGTCAGTTATGGGCAGTACTTC

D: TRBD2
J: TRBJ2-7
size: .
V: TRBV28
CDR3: CASSHASGGFKEQYF
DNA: TGTGCCAGCAGCCACGCTAGCGGCGGCTTTAAGGAGCAGTACTTC

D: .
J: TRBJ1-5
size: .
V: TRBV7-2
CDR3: CASSAHRGQPQHF
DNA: TGTGCCAGCAGCGCCCACCGGGGACAGCCCCAGCATTTT

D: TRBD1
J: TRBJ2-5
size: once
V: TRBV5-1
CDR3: CASSHGTEQETQYF
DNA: TGCGCCAGCAGCCACGGGACAGAACAAGAGACCCAGTACTTC

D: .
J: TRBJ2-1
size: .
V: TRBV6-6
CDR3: CASSQSGASYNEQFF
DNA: TGTGCCAGCAGTCAAAGCGGTGCCTCCTACAATGAGCAGTTCTTC

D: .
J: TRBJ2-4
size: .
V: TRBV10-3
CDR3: CAISEMGGENIQYF
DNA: TGTGCCATCAGTGAGATGGGCGGAGAAAACATTCAGTACTTC

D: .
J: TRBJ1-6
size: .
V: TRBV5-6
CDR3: CASSSWAGSNSPLHF
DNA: TGTGCCAGCAGCTCGTGGGCAGGATCAAATTCACCCCTCCACTTT

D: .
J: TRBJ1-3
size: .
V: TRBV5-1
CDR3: CASSSGYSSSGNTIYF
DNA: TGCGCCAGCAGCTCCGGGTATTCCAGCTCTGGAAACACCATATATTTT

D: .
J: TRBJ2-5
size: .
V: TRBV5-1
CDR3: CASSLGTGQETQYF
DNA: TGCGCCAGCAGCTTGGGTACAGGGCAAGAGACCCAGTACTTC

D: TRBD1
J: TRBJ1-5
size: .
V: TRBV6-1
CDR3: CASSEDRVGQPQHF
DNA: TGTGCCAGCAGTGAGGACAGGGTAGGTCAGCCCCAGCATTTT

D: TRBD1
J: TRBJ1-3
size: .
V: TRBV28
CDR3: CASVGRGQRSGNTIYF
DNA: TGTGCCAGCGTCGGGAGGGGACAGCGCTCTGGAAACACCATATATTTT

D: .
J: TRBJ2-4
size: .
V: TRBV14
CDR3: CASSQVGAGNIQYF
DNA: TGTGCCAGCAGCCAAGTTGGCGCGGGAAACATTCAGTACTTC